These T cell receptor beta chains were read from a single sample in a study of CD8 T cells in Susac syndrome. TCRdb fed the immunoSEQ multiplex PCR reads into MiXCR, producing one record per CDR3 protein. The sample contains just over 150,000 distinct CDR3 sequences, about 95% of which appear only once. The sequencing sample was made of CD8+ T cells from PBMCs. The source is a human donor with multiple sclerosis. Each CDR3 is given with its conserved first and last residue. Each record gives: clone size, D gene, V gene, J gene, CDR3 DNA, CDR3 protein. The D gene is left open where the match is weak. The size field is filled for only some rows; it gives once, few, many or a size class.

clone size: .; D gene: .; V gene: TRBV30; J gene: TRBJ2-2; CDR3 DNA: TGTGCCTGGAGCATAGAGAACACCGGGGAGCTGTTTTTT; CDR3 protein: CAWSIENTGELFF
clone size: .; D gene: .; V gene: TRBV9; J gene: TRBJ2-7; CDR3 DNA: TGTGCCAGCAGCGTAGGCGGGGACTACGAGCAGTACTTC; CDR3 protein: CASSVGGDYEQYF
clone size: once; D gene: TRBD1; V gene: TRBV3-1; J gene: TRBJ2-7; CDR3 DNA: TGTGCCAGCAGCCCCCGGGACAGGGGGCCCTACGAGCAGTACTTC; CDR3 protein: CASSPRDRGPYEQYF
clone size: .; D gene: .; V gene: TRBV3-1; J gene: TRBJ2-2; CDR3 DNA: TGTGCCAGCAGAACAGGCGACACCGGGGAGCTGTTTTTT; CDR3 protein: CASRTGDTGELFF
clone size: .; D gene: .; V gene: TRBV11-1; J gene: TRBJ2-3; CDR3 DNA: TGTGCCAGCAGCTCGGTGGGTACGCAGTATTTT; CDR3 protein: CASSSVGTQYF
clone size: .; D gene: .; V gene: TRBV30; J gene: TRBJ1-5; CDR3 DNA: TGTGCATGGAGTGTTGGAGCGGCTTTTAATCAGCCCCAGCATTTT; CDR3 protein: CAWSVGAAFNQPQHF
clone size: .; D gene: TRBD1; V gene: TRBV2; J gene: TRBJ2-5; CDR3 DNA: TGTGCCAGTTCCGGGACAGAAGAGACCCAGTACTTC; CDR3 protein: CASSGTEETQYF
clone size: .; D gene: TRBD1; V gene: TRBV6-6; J gene: TRBJ2-3; CDR3 DNA: TGTGCCAGCAGACCGGGACAGGGTACAGATACGCAGTATTTT; CDR3 protein: CASRPGQGTDTQYF
clone size: once; D gene: .; V gene: TRBV20-1; J gene: TRBJ1-1; CDR3 DNA: TGCAGTGCTAGAGCGGACCTCCGTAACACTGAAGCTTTCTTT; CDR3 protein: CSARADLRNTEAFF
clone size: .; D gene: .; V gene: TRBV9; J gene: TRBJ1-4; CDR3 DNA: TGTGCCAGCAGCGTAGAAGGGGTTGATGAAAAACTGTTTTTT; CDR3 protein: CASSVEGVDEKLFF
clone size: .; D gene: TRBD2; V gene: TRBV11-2; J gene: TRBJ2-5; CDR3 DNA: TGTGCCAGCAGCATCGCCCCTAGCGGGGGTCAAGAGACCCAGTACTTC; CDR3 protein: CASSIAPSGGQETQYF
clone size: .; D gene: .; V gene: TRBV18; J gene: TRBJ1-1; CDR3 DNA: TGTGCCAGCTCACAGCCCCCGGGGGCTTCGGCTTTCTTT; CDR3 protein: CASSQPPGASAFF
clone size: .; D gene: .; V gene: TRBV29-1; J gene: TRBJ2-2; CDR3 DNA: TGCAGCGTTCCCTACGCGAACACCGGGGAGCTGTTTTTT; CDR3 protein: CSVPYANTGELFF
clone size: .; D gene: .; V gene: TRBV9; J gene: TRBJ2-7; CDR3 DNA: TGTGCCAGCAGCGTAGGGGACTACGAGCAGTACTTC; CDR3 protein: CASSVGDYEQYF
clone size: .; D gene: .; V gene: TRBV27; J gene: TRBJ1-2; CDR3 DNA: TGTGCCAGCAGGGGCCTTGACTATGGCTACACCTTC; CDR3 protein: CASRGLDYGYTF
clone size: .; D gene: .; V gene: TRBV15; J gene: TRBJ2-3; CDR3 DNA: TGTGCCACCAGCAGAGGGTCATGGGCGGTTGCAGATACGCAGTATTTT; CDR3 protein: CATSRGSWAVADTQYF
clone size: .; D gene: .; V gene: TRBV15; J gene: TRBJ2-5; CDR3 DNA: TGTGCCACCAGCAGAGATTTGGGGAGCCAAGAGACCCAGTACTTC; CDR3 protein: CATSRDLGSQETQYF
clone size: .; D gene: .; V gene: TRBV20-1; J gene: TRBJ1-5; CDR3 DNA: TGCAGTGCTCACCCCGCGGATAGCAATCAGCCCCAGCATTTT; CDR3 protein: CSAHPADSNQPQHF
clone size: .; D gene: .; V gene: TRBV29-1; J gene: TRBJ1-2; CDR3 DNA: TGCAGCGTTGATCCTATTACAGGGAACTATGGCTACACCTTC; CDR3 protein: CSVDPITGNYGYTF
clone size: .; D gene: .; V gene: TRBV20-1; J gene: TRBJ2-6; CDR3 DNA: TGCAGTGCTACCCAATCTGGGGCCAACGTCCTGACTTTC; CDR3 protein: CSATQSGANVLTF
clone size: .; D gene: TRBD1; V gene: TRBV9; J gene: TRBJ2-1; CDR3 DNA: TGTGCCAGCAGCGGCCCGGACAGGCTCTCCTACAATGAGCAGTTCTTC; CDR3 protein: CASSGPDRLSYNEQFF
clone size: .; D gene: .; V gene: TRBV11-2; J gene: TRBJ2-1; CDR3 DNA: TGTGCCAGCAGCTGGGACGGCGCCTACAATGAGCAGTTCTTC; CDR3 protein: CASSWDGAYNEQFF
clone size: .; D gene: TRBD2; V gene: TRBV29-1; J gene: TRBJ2-1; CDR3 DNA: TGCAGCGTCGACGGGACTAGCGGTTTTTCCTACAATGAGCAGTTCTTC; CDR3 protein: CSVDGTSGFSYNEQFF
clone size: .; D gene: TRBD2; V gene: TRBV27; J gene: TRBJ2-3; CDR3 DNA: TGTGCCAGCAGGGTCGGGCGGGGGGCTGGAAAAGATACGCAGTATTTT; CDR3 protein: CASRVGRGAGKDTQYF
clone size: few; D gene: TRBD1; V gene: TRBV27; J gene: TRBJ2-7; CDR3 DNA: TGTGCCAGCAGCCGGACAGGGGATTACGAGCAGTACTTC; CDR3 protein: CASSRTGDYEQYF
clone size: .; D gene: .; V gene: TRBV10-3; J gene: TRBJ1-2; CDR3 DNA: TGTGCCATCAGTGAGTCGCTGGACTATGGCTACACCTTC; CDR3 protein: CAISESLDYGYTF
clone size: .; D gene: TRBD1; V gene: TRBV6-5; J gene: TRBJ1-2; CDR3 DNA: TGTGCCAGCAGTTATAGGACAGGGGGTTACACCTTC; CDR3 protein: CASSYRTGGYTF
clone size: .; D gene: .; V gene: TRBV30; J gene: TRBJ1-1; CDR3 DNA: TGTGCCTGGGGGCCTGAAGCTTTCTTT; CDR3 protein: CAWGPEAFF
clone size: .; D gene: .; V gene: TRBV20-1; J gene: TRBJ2-3; CDR3 DNA: TGCAGTGCTAGAACAGATACGGGGGACCCCACAGATACGCAGTATTTT; CDR3 protein: CSARTDTGDPTDTQYF
clone size: .; D gene: .; V gene: TRBV11-2; J gene: TRBJ2-3; CDR3 DNA: TGTGCCAGCAGCTCATACAAAACAGGGTCTAGCACAGATACGCAGTATTTT; CDR3 protein: CASSSYKTGSSTDTQYF
clone size: .; D gene: .; V gene: TRBV2; J gene: TRBJ2-1; CDR3 DNA: TGTGCCAGCAGGACCCTCACGGGGGCCAACCCCCACAATGAGCAGTTCTTC; CDR3 protein: CASRTLTGANPHNEQFF
clone size: .; D gene: TRBD1; V gene: TRBV29-1; J gene: TRBJ1-1; CDR3 DNA: TGCAGCGTTGAATCAGGACAGGCCATCTTTAACACTGAAGCTTTCTTT; CDR3 protein: CSVESGQAIFNTEAFF
clone size: .; D gene: TRBD2; V gene: TRBV9; J gene: TRBJ2-3; CDR3 DNA: TGTGCCAGCAGCTCTCGGGGGGACGCCCCGGATACGCAGTATTTT; CDR3 protein: CASSSRGDAPDTQYF
clone size: .; D gene: TRBD1; V gene: TRBV12-3/TRBV12-4; J gene: TRBJ2-1; CDR3 DNA: TGTGCCAGCAAGAGACAGGGGGCGAATGAGCAGTTCTTC; CDR3 protein: CASKRQGANEQFF
clone size: .; D gene: .; V gene: TRBV20-1; J gene: TRBJ2-1; CDR3 DNA: TGCAGTGCTAGGTCTTCACCAACACAATACAATGAGCAGTTCTTC; CDR3 protein: CSARSSPTQYNEQFF
clone size: .; D gene: TRBD1; V gene: TRBV20-1; J gene: TRBJ1-2; CDR3 DNA: TGCAGTGCCCACGAGGACAGGGACTATGGCTACACCTTC; CDR3 protein: CSAHEDRDYGYTF
clone size: .; D gene: .; V gene: TRBV12-3/TRBV12-4; J gene: TRBJ2-2; CDR3 DNA: TGTGCCAGCAGTTTGGGACGGACGAACACCGGGGAGCTGTTTTTT; CDR3 protein: CASSLGRTNTGELFF
clone size: few; D gene: .; V gene: TRBV27; J gene: TRBJ2-7; CDR3 DNA: TGTGCCAGCAGCTTGGGTTTGACCTACGAGCAGTACTTC; CDR3 protein: CASSLGLTYEQYF
clone size: .; D gene: .; V gene: TRBV6-2/TRBV6-3; J gene: TRBJ2-1; CDR3 DNA: TGTGCCAGCAGCCCAGTGGGCAATGAGCAGTTCTTC; CDR3 protein: CASSPVGNEQFF
clone size: .; D gene: TRBD2; V gene: TRBV27; J gene: TRBJ2-7; CDR3 DNA: TGTGCCAGCAGCACCGGGGAGGGCTACGAGCAGTACTTC; CDR3 protein: CASSTGEGYEQYF
clone size: .; D gene: .; V gene: TRBV5-1; J gene: TRBJ2-1; CDR3 DNA: TGCGCCAGCAGCTTCCTTGACAATGAGCAGTTCTTC; CDR3 protein: CASSFLDNEQFF
clone size: .; D gene: .; V gene: TRBV4-1; J gene: TRBJ1-6; CDR3 DNA: TGCGCCAGCAGCCAAACGGACGGTCCTAATTCACCCCTCCACTTT; CDR3 protein: CASSQTDGPNSPLHF
clone size: .; D gene: TRBD1; V gene: TRBV30; J gene: TRBJ2-7; CDR3 DNA: TGTGCCTGGAGAGATACCACGACAGGGTTTTACGAGCAGTACTTC; CDR3 protein: CAWRDTTTGFYEQYF
clone size: .; D gene: .; V gene: TRBV24-1; J gene: TRBJ1-1; CDR3 DNA: TGTGCCACCAGTGATCCTCCGGAACCCCAGGGGATGAACACTGAAGCTTTCTTT; CDR3 protein: CATSDPPEPQGMNTEAFF
clone size: .; D gene: .; V gene: TRBV7-9; J gene: TRBJ1-1; CDR3 DNA: TGTGCCAGCAGCCTTACAGGAGGCACTGAAGCTTTCTTT; CDR3 protein: CASSLTGGTEAFF
clone size: .; D gene: TRBD2; V gene: TRBV5-1; J gene: TRBJ2-7; CDR3 DNA: TGCGCCAGCGGGGAGGGGCAAGGATACGAGCAGTACTTC; CDR3 protein: CASGEGQGYEQYF
clone size: .; D gene: TRBD1; V gene: TRBV29-1; J gene: TRBJ2-1; CDR3 DNA: TGCAGCGTTTTGCGGGACAGGGGACATGAGCAGTTCTTC; CDR3 protein: CSVLRDRGHEQFF
clone size: .; D gene: TRBD1; V gene: TRBV19; J gene: TRBJ1-2; CDR3 DNA: TGTGCCACAGGGACAGGGATCGATTATGGCTACACCTTC; CDR3 protein: CATGTGIDYGYTF
clone size: .; D gene: TRBD1; V gene: TRBV5-1; J gene: TRBJ2-1; CDR3 DNA: TGCGCCAGCAGCGCCCTTTTAGGACAGGGAAACAATGAGCAGTTCTTC; CDR3 protein: CASSALLGQGNNEQFF
clone size: .; D gene: .; V gene: TRBV29-1; J gene: TRBJ1-2; CDR3 DNA: TGCAGCGTAAAGGGTTTGGGCTACACCTTC; CDR3 protein: CSVKGLGYTF
clone size: .; D gene: TRBD1; V gene: TRBV9; J gene: TRBJ1-6; CDR3 DNA: TGTGCCAGCAGCCGGCCAGGGCAGGGGGATTCACCCCTCCACTTT; CDR3 protein: CASSRPGQGDSPLHF
clone size: .; D gene: .; V gene: TRBV2; J gene: TRBJ2-7; CDR3 DNA: TGTGCCAGCAGTGAGGGTCCGGGCGGCGACGAGCAGTACTTC; CDR3 protein: CASSEGPGGDEQYF